A selection of T cell receptor beta chains follows, all from one sample in a study of cytomegalovirus exposure and HLA in healthy donors. Only in-frame clones appear in the TCRdb table, and some are missing; sequencing was by immunoSEQ multiplex PCR. The data show about 190,000 clones, with about 90% seen just once and over 1% held by the top ten. Input material: PBMCs. The source is a man aged 25 to 40 in good health and CMV-seronegative. Both conserved end residues are part of each CDR3. A D gene is named only where the DNA matches it firmly. The size entry is marked missing in some rows and otherwise reads once, few, many or a size class.

D,size,J,V,DNA,CDR3
TRBD1,.,TRBJ1-5,TRBV6-6,TGTGCCAGCAGCCGTTCAGGGGGCCGGGGCAATCAGCCCCAGCATTTT,CASSRSGGRGNQPQHF
TRBD1,.,TRBJ2-5,TRBV5-4,TGTGCCAGCAGCAGGACAGGGGACCAAGAGACCCAGTACTTC,CASSRTGDQETQYF
TRBD1,.,TRBJ1-1,TRBV6-1,TGTGCCAGCAACCCTGACAGGGGAAGGACTGAAGCTTTCTTT,CASNPDRGRTEAFF
.,.,TRBJ1-5,TRBV5-6,TGTGCCAGCAGCTTCTCTCGGACAGCATATAGCAATCAGCCCCAGCATTTT,CASSFSRTAYSNQPQHF
.,.,TRBJ1-2,TRBV7-9,TGTGCCAGCAGCTTAGGGGGGGGGAATGGCTACACCTTC,CASSLGGGNGYTF
TRBD2,.,TRBJ2-2,TRBV7-9,TGTGCCAGCAGCAGACTTGGGACTAGCGGGGGGGCCCCCGCCGGGGAGCTGTTTTTT,CASSRLGTSGGAPAGELFF
TRBD1,.,TRBJ2-6,TRBV19,TGTGCCAGTAGTGACCCGGGACAGGGAATGGGACGTGGGGCCAACGTCCTGACTTTC,CASSDPGQGMGRGANVLTF
TRBD1,.,TRBJ1-2,TRBV7-9,TGTGCCAGCAGCTTAGCGCCGGGACAGGGGTTCGGGGGCTACACCTTC,CASSLAPGQGFGGYTF
TRBD2,.,TRBJ2-1,TRBV5-4,TGTGCCAGCAGCTCGGGGGGTACCTACAATGAGCAGTTCTTC,CASSSGGTYNEQFF
.,.,TRBJ1-5,TRBV19,TGTGCCAGTACCCTACAGGGAACGTATCAGCCCCAGCATTTT,CASTLQGTYQPQHF
.,.,TRBJ1-5,TRBV5-5,TGTGCCAGCGGCAATCGACAGAACTTAAATCAGCCCCAGCATTTT,CASGNRQNLNQPQHF
TRBD2,.,TRBJ2-3,TRBV4-1,TGCGCCAGCAGCCACCGGACTAGCGGGGTCAGCACAGATACGCAGTATTTT,CASSHRTSGVSTDTQYF
TRBD1,.,TRBJ2-7,TRBV30,TGTGCCTGGAGTCCAACAGGGGACGGGCAGTACTTC,CAWSPTGDGQYF
TRBD2,once,TRBJ2-2,TRBV7-7,TGTGCTAGCAGCTCGGGGGGTTTTTCAGTGATGAACACCGGGGAGCTGTTTTTT,CASSSGGFSVMNTGELFF
TRBD1,.,TRBJ2-5,TRBV15,TGTGCCACCAGCAGGGGACAGAAGACAGAGACCCAGTACTTC,CATSRGQKTETQYF
TRBD2,.,TRBJ2-1,TRBV15,TGTGCCACCAGCAGAGATTTCCCAACTAGCGGGAACCATGAGCAGTTCTTC,CATSRDFPTSGNHEQFF
.,.,TRBJ2-3,TRBV21-1,TGTGCCAGCAGCAAAGGGGGCGGGAACACAGATACGCAGTATTTT,CASSKGGGNTDTQYF
TRBD2,.,TRBJ2-3,TRBV27,TGTGCCAGCATCAAACGAGCGGGGCGCACAGATACGCAGTATTTT,CASIKRAGRTDTQYF
.,.,TRBJ2-7,TRBV5-1,TGCGCCAGCAGCCCTACAGGGACCTACGAGCAGTACTTC,CASSPTGTYEQYF
TRBD2,.,TRBJ2-5,TRBV2,TGTGCCAGCAGTGGGACTAGCGGCTACCAAGAGACCCAGTACTTC,CASSGTSGYQETQYF
.,.,TRBJ2-5,TRBV5-6,TGTGCCAGCAGCTCCTATTATATCTCGGAGACCCAGTACTTC,CASSSYYISETQYF
TRBD1,once,TRBJ2-7,TRBV27,TGTGCCAGCAGCCTGGGACAGTCCTACGAGCAGTACTTC,CASSLGQSYEQYF
TRBD1,.,TRBJ2-7,TRBV4-3,TGCGCCAGCAGCCATTCGGGGACAGGCTACTCCTACGAGCAGTACTTC,CASSHSGTGYSYEQYF
TRBD2,.,TRBJ2-7,TRBV5-5,TGTGCCAGCAGCGGGGGCGGGGGGGCCTTATACGAGCAGTACTTC,CASSGGGGALYEQYF
.,.,TRBJ2-1,TRBV9,TGTGCCAGCAGCGTATCCTTGGCGGGGGCCCCTAGGCAGTTCTTC,CASSVSLAGAPRQFF
.,.,TRBJ2-1,TRBV6-4,TGTGCCAGCAGTGCGGGGGGCGCGAATGACAATGAGCAGTTCTTC,CASSAGGANDNEQFF
TRBD2,.,TRBJ2-3,TRBV6-5,TGTGCCAGCAGCATGAGCGGGAGGGCCACAGATACGCAGTATTTT,CASSMSGRATDTQYF
TRBD2,.,TRBJ2-7,TRBV10-3,TGTGCCATCAGTGATAGGGGCGGGAGCGTTTTGTACGAGCAGTACTTC,CAISDRGGSVLYEQYF
TRBD2,.,TRBJ2-1,TRBV6-4,TGTGCCAGCAGTGACTCGCGAGGTGCGGGAGAGGCTGAGCAGTTCTTC,CASSDSRGAGEAEQFF
.,.,TRBJ1-1,TRBV5-6,TGTGCCAGCAGCTATGGCGTCTACGGGGAAGCTTTCTTT,CASSYGVYGEAFF
.,once,TRBJ1-2,TRBV25-1,TGTGCCAGCAGTGACTCCCTCCTCGTCTCCTACACCTTC,CASSDSLLVSYTF
TRBD1,.,TRBJ2-7,TRBV6-5,TGTGCCACGGGACAGGGGCTAAGCTCCTACGAGCAGTACTTC,CATGQGLSSYEQYF
TRBD2,.,TRBJ2-1,TRBV27,TGTGCCAGCCGGGAGGGGGGGACCTACAATGAGCAGTTCTTC,CASREGGTYNEQFF
TRBD1,.,TRBJ1-1,TRBV29-1,TGCAGCGTTGCCGGCTGGGCAGGACAGGGACCTGAAGCTTTCTTT,CSVAGWAGQGPEAFF
TRBD2,.,TRBJ2-5,TRBV4-2,TGTGCCAGCAGCCCCAGGGCGGGGGGTCAAGAGACCCAGTACTTC,CASSPRAGGQETQYF
.,.,TRBJ1-1,TRBV10-3,TGTGCCATCAGTGACACTCTGAACACTGAAGCTTTCTTT,CAISDTLNTEAFF